This T cell receptor (beta chain) was sequenced for a study of T cells in Graves' hyperthyroidism and ophthalmopathy. General observations from the study: Onset of ophthalmopathy came a median approximately 6.5 months after the model predicted it. Most clonotypes expanded in the thyroid (above 0.001) were also present in blood.

Comments on this clonotype: Its target is unknown. The junction departs from germline at one end; a sequencing error may be responsible.

There were TCR beta CDR3 regions amplified from RNA transcripts. The TCR CDR3 first-round RT-PCR relied on the HTBI primer set. From the multiplex PCR reads, TCRdb called clonotypes with MiXCR, one entry per CDR3 protein. The table includes under 500,000 distinct CDR3 sequences, over 13% detected once. The V gene's germline CDR1 is LGHDT and CDR2 YNNKEL (reference sequence). The CDR3 contains 15 residues. The sequenced sample consisted of blood. The chain has TRBV3-1 and TRBJ2-5; no definite D call. The TCR comes from a man in his fifties with Graves' ophthalmopathy. CDR3 nucleotides: TGTGCCAGCAGTCAAGATGATATCAGCCAAGAGACCCAGTACTTC. Translation: CASSQDDISQETQYF.